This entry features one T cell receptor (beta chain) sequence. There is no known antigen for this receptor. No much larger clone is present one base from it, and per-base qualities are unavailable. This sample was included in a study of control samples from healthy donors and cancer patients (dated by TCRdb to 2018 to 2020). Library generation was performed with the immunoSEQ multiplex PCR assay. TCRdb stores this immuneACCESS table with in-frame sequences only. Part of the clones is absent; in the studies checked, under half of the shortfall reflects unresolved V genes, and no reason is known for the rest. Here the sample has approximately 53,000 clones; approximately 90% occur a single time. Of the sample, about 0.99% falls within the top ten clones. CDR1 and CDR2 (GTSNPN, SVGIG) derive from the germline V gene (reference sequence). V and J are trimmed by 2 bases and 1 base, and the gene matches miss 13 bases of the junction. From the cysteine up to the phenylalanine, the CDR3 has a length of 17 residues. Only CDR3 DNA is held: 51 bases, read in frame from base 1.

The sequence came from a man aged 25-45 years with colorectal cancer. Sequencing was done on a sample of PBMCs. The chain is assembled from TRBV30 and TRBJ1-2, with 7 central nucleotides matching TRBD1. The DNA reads TGTGCCTGGAGTCTCGTGGGGAGGACAGGATTTAACTATGGCTACACCTTC. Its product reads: CAWSLVGRTGFNYGYTF.